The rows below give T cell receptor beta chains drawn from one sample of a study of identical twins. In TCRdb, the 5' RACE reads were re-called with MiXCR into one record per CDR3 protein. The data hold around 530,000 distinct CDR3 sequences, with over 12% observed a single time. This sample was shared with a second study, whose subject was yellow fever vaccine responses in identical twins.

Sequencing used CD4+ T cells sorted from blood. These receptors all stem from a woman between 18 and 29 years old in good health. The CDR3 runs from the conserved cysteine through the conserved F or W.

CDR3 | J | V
CASSQQGPTSNEQFF | TRBJ2-1 | TRBV5-1
CSARKETGLNYNEQFF | TRBJ2-1 | TRBV20-1
CATSETGTSFYEQFF | TRBJ2-1 | TRBV24-1
CASTYRRNYGYTF | TRBJ1-2 | TRBV12-3/TRBV12-4
CASRWGANTEAFF | TRBJ1-1 | TRBV28
CASSYTTSGSPGSYNEQFF | TRBJ2-1 | TRBV6-5
CASGFSGSTDTQYF | TRBJ2-3 | TRBV12-5
CASRVAGPTGELFF | TRBJ2-2 | TRBV28
CSATPFSGGSTDTQYF | TRBJ2-3 | TRBV20-1
CASSLAPQSTDTQYF | TRBJ2-3 | TRBV5-1
CAISESPSRLAGAYEQYF | TRBJ2-7 | TRBV10-3
CASRLGIYEQYF | TRBJ2-7 | TRBV12-3/TRBV12-4